This T cell receptor beta chain stems from a study of neurological immune-mediated disorders. This CDR3 is built from 15 residues. CDR1 and CDR2 from the germline V gene are SEHNR and FQNEAQ (reference sequence). V was pared by 2 bases and J by 6 bases, with 6 bases of the junction left unmatched. Stored at -80 C, 2 million PBMCs were the source of the unsorted libraries. TCRdb analysed the 5' RACE reads with MiXCR anew, one entry per CDR3 protein. Of about 20,000 distinct CDR3 sequences listed, 25% to 30% are singletons. The chain links TRBV7-9 to TRBJ1-3; TRBD1 aligns across 8 bases. Material: PBMCs. This receptor was obtained from a man aged 45 to 65 with HTLV-1-associated myelopathy (HAM/TSP). This CDR3 reads CASSLMRTGTNTIYF. CDR3 bases: TGTGCCAGCAGCTTAATGAGGACAGGGACAAACACCATATATTTT.